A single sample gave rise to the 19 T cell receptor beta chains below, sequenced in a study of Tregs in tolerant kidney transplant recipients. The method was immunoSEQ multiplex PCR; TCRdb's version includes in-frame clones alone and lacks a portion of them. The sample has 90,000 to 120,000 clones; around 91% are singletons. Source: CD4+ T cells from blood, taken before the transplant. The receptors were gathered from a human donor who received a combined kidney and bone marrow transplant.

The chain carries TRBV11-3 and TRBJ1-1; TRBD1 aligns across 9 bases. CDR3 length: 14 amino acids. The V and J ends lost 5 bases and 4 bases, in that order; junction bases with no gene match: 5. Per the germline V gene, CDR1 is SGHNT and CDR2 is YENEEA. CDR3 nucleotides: TGTGCCAGCAGCCGACAGGGGGTAGGCACTGAAGCTTTCTTT. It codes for CASSRQGVGTEAFF.

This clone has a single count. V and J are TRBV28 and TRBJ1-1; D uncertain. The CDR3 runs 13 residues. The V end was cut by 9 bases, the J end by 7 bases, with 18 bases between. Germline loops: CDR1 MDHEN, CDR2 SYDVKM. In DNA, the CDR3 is TGTGCCAGTAAGGCGACCCTCCGGGGTGAAGCTTTCTTT. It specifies CASKATLRGEAFF.

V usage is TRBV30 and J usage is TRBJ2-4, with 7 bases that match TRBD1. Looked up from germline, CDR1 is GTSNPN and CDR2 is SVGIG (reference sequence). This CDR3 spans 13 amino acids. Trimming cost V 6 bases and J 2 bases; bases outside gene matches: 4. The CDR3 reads CACQQGTKNIQYF. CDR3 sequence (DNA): TGTGCCTGCCAACAGGGGACCAAAAACATTCAGTACTTC.

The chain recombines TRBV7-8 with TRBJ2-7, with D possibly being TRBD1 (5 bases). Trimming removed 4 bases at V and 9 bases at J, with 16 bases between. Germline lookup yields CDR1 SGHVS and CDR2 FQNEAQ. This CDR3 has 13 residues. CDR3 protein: CASSSPISRGQYF. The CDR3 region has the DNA TGTGCCAGCAGCTCACCAATAAGTAGGGGGCAGTACTTC.

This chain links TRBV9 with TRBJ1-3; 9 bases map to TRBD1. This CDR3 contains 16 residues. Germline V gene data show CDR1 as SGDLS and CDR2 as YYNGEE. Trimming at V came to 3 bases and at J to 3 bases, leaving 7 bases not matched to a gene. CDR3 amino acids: CASSAGQGWYGNTIYF. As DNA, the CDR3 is TGTGCCAGCAGCGCCGGACAGGGGTGGTATGGAAACACCATATATTTT.

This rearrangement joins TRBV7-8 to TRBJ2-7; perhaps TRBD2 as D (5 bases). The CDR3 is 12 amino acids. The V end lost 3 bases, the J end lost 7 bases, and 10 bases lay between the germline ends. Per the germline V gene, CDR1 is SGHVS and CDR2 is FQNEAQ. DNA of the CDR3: TGTGCCAGCAGCTTTGCCTCGGGAGAGCAGTACTTC. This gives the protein CASSFASGEQYF.

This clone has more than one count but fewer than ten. CDR3 sequence reads: CASSLRVSGIDIQYF. CDR3 sequence (DNA): TGCGCCAGCAGCCTCCGAGTTAGCGGGATTGACATTCAGTACTTC. This sequence joins TRBV5-1 and TRBJ2-4; 8 nucleotides align to TRBD2. CDR3 length: 15 residues. Germline V lookup: CDR1 SGHRS, CDR2 YFSETQ. V lost 4 bases, J lost 8 bases, and 11 bases stayed unmatched.

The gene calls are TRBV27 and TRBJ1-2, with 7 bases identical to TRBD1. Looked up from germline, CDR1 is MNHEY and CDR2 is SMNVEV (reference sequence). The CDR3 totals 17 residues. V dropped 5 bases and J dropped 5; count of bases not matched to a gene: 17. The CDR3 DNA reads TGTGCCAGCAGTCGAGGGGTAGGGGGCGTTTCGAGTTATGGCTACACCTTC. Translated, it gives CASSRGVGGVSSYGYTF.

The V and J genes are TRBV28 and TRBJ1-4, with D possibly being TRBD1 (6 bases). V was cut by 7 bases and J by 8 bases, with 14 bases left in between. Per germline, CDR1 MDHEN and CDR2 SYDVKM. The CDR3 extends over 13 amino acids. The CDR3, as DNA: TGTGCCAGCACAGGGGCCGGGGACGAAAAACTGTTTTTT. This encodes CASTGAGDEKLFF.

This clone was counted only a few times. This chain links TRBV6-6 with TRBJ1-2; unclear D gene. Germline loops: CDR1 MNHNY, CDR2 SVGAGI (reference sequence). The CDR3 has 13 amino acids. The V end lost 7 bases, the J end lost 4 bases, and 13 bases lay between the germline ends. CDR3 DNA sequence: TGTGCCAGCACCCAAACGGGAGGCTATGGCTACACCTTC. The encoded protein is CASTQTGGYGYTF.

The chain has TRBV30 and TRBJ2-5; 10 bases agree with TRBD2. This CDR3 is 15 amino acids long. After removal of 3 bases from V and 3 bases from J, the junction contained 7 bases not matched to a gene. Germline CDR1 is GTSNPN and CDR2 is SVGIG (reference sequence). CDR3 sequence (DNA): TGTGCCTGGAGCCTTACTAGCGGGGAAAAAGAGACCCAGTACTTC. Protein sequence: CAWSLTSGEKETQYF.

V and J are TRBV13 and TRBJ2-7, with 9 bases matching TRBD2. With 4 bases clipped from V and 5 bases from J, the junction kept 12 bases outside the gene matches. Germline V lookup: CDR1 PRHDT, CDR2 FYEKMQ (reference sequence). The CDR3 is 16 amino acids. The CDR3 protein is CASSSPGTSREDEQYF. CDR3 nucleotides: TGTGCCAGCAGCTCCCCCGGGACTAGCAGGGAGGACGAGCAGTACTTC.

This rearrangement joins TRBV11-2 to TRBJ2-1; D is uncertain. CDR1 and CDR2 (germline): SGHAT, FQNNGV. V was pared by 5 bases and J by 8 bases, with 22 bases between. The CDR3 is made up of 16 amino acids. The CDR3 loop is CASSLFRGDFIYEQFF. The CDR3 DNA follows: TGTGCCAGCAGCCTTTTTCGAGGAGATTTTATATATGAGCAGTTCTTC. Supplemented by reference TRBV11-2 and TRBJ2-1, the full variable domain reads EAGVAQSPRYKIIEKRQSVAFWCNPISGHATLYWYQQILGQGPKLLIQFQNNGVVDDSQLPKDRFSAERLKGVDSTLKIQPAKLEDSAVYLCASSLFRGDFIYEQFFGPGTRLTVL.

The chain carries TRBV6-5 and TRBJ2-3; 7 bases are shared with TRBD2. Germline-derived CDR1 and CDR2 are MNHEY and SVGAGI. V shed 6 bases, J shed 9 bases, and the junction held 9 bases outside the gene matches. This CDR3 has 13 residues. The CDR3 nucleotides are TGTGCCAGCAGCAAAAGTGGACTAGGGACGCAGTATTTT. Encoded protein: CASSKSGLGTQYF.

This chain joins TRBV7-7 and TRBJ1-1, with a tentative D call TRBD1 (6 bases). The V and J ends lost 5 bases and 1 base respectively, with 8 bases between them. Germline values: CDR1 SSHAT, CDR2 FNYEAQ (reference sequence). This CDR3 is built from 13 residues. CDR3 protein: CASSPGQNTEAFF. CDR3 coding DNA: TGTGCCAGCAGCCCGGGACAGAACACTGAAGCTTTCTTT.

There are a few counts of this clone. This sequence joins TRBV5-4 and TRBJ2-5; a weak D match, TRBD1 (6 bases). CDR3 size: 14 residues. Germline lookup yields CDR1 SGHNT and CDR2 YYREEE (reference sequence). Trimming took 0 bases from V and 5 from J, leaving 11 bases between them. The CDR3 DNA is TGTGCCAGCAGCTTGGGCCCTAGGGGGGAGACCCAGTACTTC. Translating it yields CASSLGPRGETQYF.

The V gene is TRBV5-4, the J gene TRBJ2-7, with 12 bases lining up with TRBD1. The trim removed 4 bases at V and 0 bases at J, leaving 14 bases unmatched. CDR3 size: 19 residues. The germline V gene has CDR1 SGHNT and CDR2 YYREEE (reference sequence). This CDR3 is CASSGPGTGGLLSSYEQYF. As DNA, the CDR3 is TGTGCCAGCAGCGGACCCGGGACAGGGGGCCTATTAAGCTCCTACGAGCAGTACTTC.

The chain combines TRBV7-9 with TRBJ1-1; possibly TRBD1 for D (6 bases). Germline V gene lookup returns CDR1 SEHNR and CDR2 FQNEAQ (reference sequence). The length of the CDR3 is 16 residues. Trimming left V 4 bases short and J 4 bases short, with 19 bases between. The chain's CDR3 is CASSSVGGRGGTEAFF. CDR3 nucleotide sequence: TGTGCCAGCAGCTCCGTGGGGGGGCGAGGTGGCACTGAAGCTTTCTTT.

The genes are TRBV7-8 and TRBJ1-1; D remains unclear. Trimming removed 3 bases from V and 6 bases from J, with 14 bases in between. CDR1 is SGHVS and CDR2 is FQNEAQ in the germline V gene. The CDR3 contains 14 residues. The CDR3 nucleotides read TGTGCCAGCAGCTTCGAGGGCGCGGGTTCTGAAGCTTTCTTT. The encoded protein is CASSFEGAGSEAFF.